This T cell receptor beta chain was documented in a study of blood T cells in healthy people across ages. General study points: Researchers deemed the diversity estimates from one million T cells underestimates. With unsorted PBMCs, a conclusive comparison of naive versus antigen-experienced cells was not possible. More naive CD4+ cells and higher diversity marked long-lived donors relative to aged donors.

Isolation yielded PBMCs, at least 6 million per sample, in every case. The ends lost 6 bases at V and 8 bases at J; junction bases unmatched: 14. Germline V CDR1 and CDR2: MNHNS, SASEGT. CDR3 size: 17 residues. Using a J-beta primer mix together with a sample-barcoded 5' primer, a second PCR was run for 7 to 11 cycles. Via MiXCR, TCRdb re-called the 5' RACE reads, giving one row per CDR3 protein. The sample consists of 1 million to 1.2 million distinct CDR3 sequences, under 40% of them appearing once. A word on this clonotype: The antigen remains undetermined.

The chain recombines TRBV6-1 with TRBJ2-1; 12 bases fit TRBD2. Sample: blood. This TCR was recovered from a man aged 18 to 29 in good health. In DNA, the CDR3 is TGTGCCAGCAGCCGAGGACTAGCGGGGCCAAGAAGGGATGAGCAGTTCTTC. It yields the protein CASSRGLAGPRRDEQFF.